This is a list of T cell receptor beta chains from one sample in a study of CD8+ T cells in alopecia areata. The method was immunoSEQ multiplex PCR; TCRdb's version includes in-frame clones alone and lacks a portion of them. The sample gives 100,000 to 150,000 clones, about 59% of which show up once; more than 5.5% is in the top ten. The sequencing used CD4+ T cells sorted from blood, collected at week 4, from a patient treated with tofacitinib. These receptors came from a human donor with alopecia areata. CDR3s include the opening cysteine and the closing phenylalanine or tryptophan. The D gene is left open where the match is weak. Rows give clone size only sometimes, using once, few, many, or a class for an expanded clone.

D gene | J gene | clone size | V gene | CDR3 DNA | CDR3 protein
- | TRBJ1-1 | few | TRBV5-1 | TGCGCCAGCACCGTCGACGGAGGCCCTGGAACTGAAGCTTTCTTT | CASTVDGGPGTEAFF
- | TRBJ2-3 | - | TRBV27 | TGTGCCAGCAGCCAGATTAGCACAGATACGCAGTATTTT | CASSQISTDTQYF
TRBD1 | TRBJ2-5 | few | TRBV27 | TGTGCCAGCAGGGCCATGACAGGGGGCCCAGAGACCCAGTACTTC | CASRAMTGGPETQYF
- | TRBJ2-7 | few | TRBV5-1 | TGCGCCAGCAGCCCAGGGGCGGGGACAATCGGGTACGAGCAGTACTTC | CASSPGAGTIGYEQYF
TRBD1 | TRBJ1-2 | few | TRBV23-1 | TGCGCCAGCAGGAGGACAGGGGCCACTAACTATGGCTACACCTTC | CASRRTGATNYGYTF
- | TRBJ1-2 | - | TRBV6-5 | TGTGCCAGCAGCCCACAGGGTCAGTATGGCTACACCTTC | CASSPQGQYGYTF
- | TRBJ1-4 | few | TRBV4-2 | TGTGCCAGCAGCCAAGACAGTCTCAAACTGTTTTTT | CASSQDSLKLFF
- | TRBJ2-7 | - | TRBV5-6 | TGTGCCAGCAGCTCCAGGGAAGGGGGCTACGAGCAGTACTTC | CASSSREGGYEQYF
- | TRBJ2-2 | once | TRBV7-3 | TGTGCCAGCAGCGGAAGCGGTAGGGCCGGGGAGCTGTTTTTT | CASSGSGRAGELFF
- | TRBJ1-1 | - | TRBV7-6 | TGTGCCAGCAGTTCGGAGCAGTACACTGAAGCTTTCTTT | CASSSEQYTEAFF
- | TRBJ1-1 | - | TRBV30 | TGTGCCTGGAGTGTGGGGACGCTAGCTTTCTTT | CAWSVGTLAFF
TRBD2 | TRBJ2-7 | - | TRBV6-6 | TGTGCCAGCAGAGGACTAGCGGGAGGCGAGTACGAGCAGTACTTC | CASRGLAGGEYEQYF
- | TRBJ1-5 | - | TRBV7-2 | TGTGCCAGCAGCTCGGACGGAAACAATCAGCCCCAGCATTTT | CASSSDGNNQPQHF
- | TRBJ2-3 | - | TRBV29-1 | TGCAGCGTTGTACCCACAGATACGCAGTATTTT | CSVVPTDTQYF
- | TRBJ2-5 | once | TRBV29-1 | TGCAGCGTGGCGGAACTAGGGACGCCTCGGCATGAGACCCAGTACTTC | CSVAELGTPRHETQYF